These T cell receptor beta chains were read from a single sample in a study of control samples from healthy donors and cancer patients. Here immunoSEQ multiplex PCR was the method, and the copy in TCRdb shows in-frame clones only, minus some. The sample yields some 120,000 clones, around 89% seen once. The specimen sequenced was blood. The receptors were sampled from a man aged 45-60 years in good health. The CDR3 runs from the conserved cysteine through the conserved F or W.

v_call	j_call	cdr3_aa
TRBV6-5	TRBJ1-6	CASSIGQGRVSPLHF
TRBV19	TRBJ2-5	CASTASGVETQYF
TRBV7-2	TRBJ1-1	CASSLTTGHMNTEAFF
TRBV5-5	TRBJ2-3	CASSKAFFGTGVPDTQYF
TRBV3-1/TRBV3-2	TRBJ2-7	CASSPTTSGGGSYEQYF
TRBV4-3	TRBJ1-3	CASSQDRHQGNTIYF
TRBV30	TRBJ2-2	CAWSDGVAGVMNTGELFF
TRBV7-2	TRBJ1-2	CASSWDRVEVGLGGYTF
TRBV18	TRBJ1-3	CASSPTNTIYF
TRBV27	TRBJ1-1	CASSPLPGQGPNTEAFF